This T cell receptor beta chain appears in the sequencing data of a study of blood T cells in healthy people across ages. CDR1 is MDHEN, CDR2 SYDVKM, per germline. This CDR3 contains 17 residues. Between the trimmed V and J ends, which lost 4 bases and 1 base, there was a span of 17 bases. The second PCR ran about 6 to 11 cycles with a sample-barcoded 5' primer and J-beta primers. Through a template-switch adaptor with 12 random nucleotides, each cDNA molecule received a tag. Each CDR3 protein gets one entry after TCRdb re-called the 5' RACE reads with MiXCR. The data contain approximately 1,100,000 distinct CDR3 sequences, 40% to 55% of them singletons. No fewer than 6 micrograms of total RNA were isolated from every sample.

Sequences were obtained from blood. The V call is TRBV28, the J call TRBJ1-5; no clear D. This TCR was recovered from a woman aged 55-70 years in good health. This CDR3 is CASSSGVQSQSNQPQHF. Here the CDR3 DNA reads TGTGCCAGCAGTTCCGGAGTACAGAGTCAAAGCAATCAGCCCCAGCATTTT.